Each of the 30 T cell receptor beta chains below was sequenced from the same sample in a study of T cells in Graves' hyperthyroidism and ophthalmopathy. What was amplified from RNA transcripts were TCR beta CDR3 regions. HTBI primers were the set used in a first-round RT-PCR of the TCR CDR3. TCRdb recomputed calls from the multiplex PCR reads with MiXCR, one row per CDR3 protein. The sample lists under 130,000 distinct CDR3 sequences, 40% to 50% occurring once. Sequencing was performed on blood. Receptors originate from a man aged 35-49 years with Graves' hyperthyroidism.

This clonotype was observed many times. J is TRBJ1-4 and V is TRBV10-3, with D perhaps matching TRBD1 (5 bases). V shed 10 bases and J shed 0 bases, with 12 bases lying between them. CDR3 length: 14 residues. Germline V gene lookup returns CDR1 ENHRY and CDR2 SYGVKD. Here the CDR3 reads CATGTAATNEKLFF. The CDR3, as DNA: TGTGCCACCGGGACTGCCGCAACTAATGAAAAACTGTTTTTT.

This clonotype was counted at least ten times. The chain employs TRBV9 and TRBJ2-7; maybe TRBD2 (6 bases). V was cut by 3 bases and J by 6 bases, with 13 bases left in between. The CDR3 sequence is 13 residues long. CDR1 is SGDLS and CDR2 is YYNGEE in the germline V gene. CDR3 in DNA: TGTGCCAGCAGCGCCGCCCTAGCGACCGAGCAGTACTTC. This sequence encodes CASSAALATEQYF.

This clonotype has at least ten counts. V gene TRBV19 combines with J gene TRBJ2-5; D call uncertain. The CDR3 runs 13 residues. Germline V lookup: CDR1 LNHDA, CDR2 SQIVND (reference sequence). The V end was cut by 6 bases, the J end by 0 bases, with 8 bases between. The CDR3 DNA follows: TGTGCCAGTAGCCTACTTGACCAAGAGACCCAGTACTTC. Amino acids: CASSLLDQETQYF. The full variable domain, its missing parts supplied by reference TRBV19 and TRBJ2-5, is DGGITQSPKYLFRKEGQNVTLSCEQNLNHDAMYWYRQDPGQGLRLIYYSQIVNDFQKGDIAEGYSVSREKKESFPLTVTSAQKNPTAFYLCASSLLDQETQYFGPGTRLLVL.

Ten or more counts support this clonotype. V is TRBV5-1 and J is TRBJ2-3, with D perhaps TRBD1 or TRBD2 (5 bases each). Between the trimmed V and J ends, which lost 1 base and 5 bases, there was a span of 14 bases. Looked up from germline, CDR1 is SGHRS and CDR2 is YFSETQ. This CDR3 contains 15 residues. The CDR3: CASSLRGVGGDTQYF. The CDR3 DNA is TGCGCCAGCAGCTTGCGAGGAGTTGGGGGAGATACGCAGTATTTT.

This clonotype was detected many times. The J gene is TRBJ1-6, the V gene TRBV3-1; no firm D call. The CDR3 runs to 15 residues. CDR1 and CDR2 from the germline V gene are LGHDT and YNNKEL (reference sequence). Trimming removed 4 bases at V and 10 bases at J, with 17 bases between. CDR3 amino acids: CASSPSDLKRSPLHF. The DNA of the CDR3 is TGTGCCAGCAGCCCCTCGGACCTCAAGCGCTCACCCCTCCACTTT. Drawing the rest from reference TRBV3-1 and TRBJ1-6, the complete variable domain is DTAVSQTPKYLVTQMGNDKSIKCEQNLGHDTMYWYKQDSKKFLKIMFSYNNKELIINETVPNRFSPKSPDKAHLNLHINSLELGDSAVYFCASSPSDLKRSPLHFGNGTRLTVT.

The CDR3 bases are TGCAGCGGCTTAGTAGCGATACAAGAGACCCAGTACTTC. Protein: CSGLVAIQETQYF. The chain recombines TRBV29-1 with TRBJ2-5; D possibly corresponds to TRBD2 (5 bases). Germline lookup yields CDR1 SQVTM and CDR2 ANQGSEA. Trimming pared 7 bases from V and 2 bases from J, leaving 14 bases between. This CDR3 contains 13 residues.

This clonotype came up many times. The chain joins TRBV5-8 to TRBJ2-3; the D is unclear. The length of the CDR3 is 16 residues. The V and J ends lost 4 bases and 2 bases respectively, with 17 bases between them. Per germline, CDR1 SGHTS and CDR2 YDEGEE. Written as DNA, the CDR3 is TGTGCCAGCAGCCCTACCGGCCTAGTCAACACAGATACGCAGTATTTT. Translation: CASSPTGLVNTDTQYF.

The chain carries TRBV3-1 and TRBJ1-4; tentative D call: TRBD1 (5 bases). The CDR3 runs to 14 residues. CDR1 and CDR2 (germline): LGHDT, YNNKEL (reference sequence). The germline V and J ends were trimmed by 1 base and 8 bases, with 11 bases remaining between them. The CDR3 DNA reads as TGTGCCAGCAGCCAAGTCGGGGGTGGCGAAAAACTGTTTTTT. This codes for CASSQVGGGEKLFF.

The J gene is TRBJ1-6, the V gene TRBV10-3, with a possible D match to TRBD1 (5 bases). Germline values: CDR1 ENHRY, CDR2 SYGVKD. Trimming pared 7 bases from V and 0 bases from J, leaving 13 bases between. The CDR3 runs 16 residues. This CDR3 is CAINWGGSSYNSPLHF. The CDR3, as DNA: TGTGCCATCAATTGGGGGGGTAGCTCCTATAATTCACCCCTCCACTTT.

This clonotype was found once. CDR3 sequence (DNA): TGTGCCACCAGCAGCTTGGGGCAGGGGTCGTACCAAGAGACCCAGTACTTC. Its translation: CATSSLGQGSYQETQYF. The rearrangement links TRBV15 to TRBJ2-5, with a tentative D call TRBD1 (6 bases). The CDR3 is made up of 17 amino acids. The germline V and J ends were trimmed by 3 bases and 0 bases, with 17 bases remaining between them. Germline CDR1 and CDR2: LNHNV and YYDKDF (reference sequence).

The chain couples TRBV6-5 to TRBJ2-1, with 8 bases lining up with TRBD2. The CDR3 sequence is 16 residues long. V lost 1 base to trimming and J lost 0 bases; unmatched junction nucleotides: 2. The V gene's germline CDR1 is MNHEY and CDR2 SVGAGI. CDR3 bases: TGTGCCAGCAGTTACTATAGCGGGACCTCCTACAATGAGCAGTTCTTC. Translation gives CASSYYSGTSYNEQFF.

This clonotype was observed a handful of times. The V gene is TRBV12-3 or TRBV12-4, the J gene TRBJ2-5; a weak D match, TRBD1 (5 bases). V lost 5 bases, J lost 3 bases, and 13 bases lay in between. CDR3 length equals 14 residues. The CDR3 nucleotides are TGTGCCAGCAGTCCCGCCAGGGCGGAAGAGACCCAGTACTTC. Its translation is CASSPARAEETQYF.

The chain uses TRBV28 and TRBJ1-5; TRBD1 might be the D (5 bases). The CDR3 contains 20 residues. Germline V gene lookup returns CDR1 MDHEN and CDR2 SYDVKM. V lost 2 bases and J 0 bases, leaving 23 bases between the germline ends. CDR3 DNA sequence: TGTGCCAGCAGTTTAAAGGGGACTCGGACTTTTTCTTTTAGCAATCAGCCCCAGCATTTT. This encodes CASSLKGTRTFSFSNQPQHF.

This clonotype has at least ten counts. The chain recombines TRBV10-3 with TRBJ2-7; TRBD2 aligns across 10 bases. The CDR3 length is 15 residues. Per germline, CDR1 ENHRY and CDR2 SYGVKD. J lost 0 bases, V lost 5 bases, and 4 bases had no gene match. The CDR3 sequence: CAISPSSGSSYEQYF. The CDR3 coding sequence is TGTGCCATCAGTCCCTCTAGCGGGAGCTCCTACGAGCAGTACTTC.

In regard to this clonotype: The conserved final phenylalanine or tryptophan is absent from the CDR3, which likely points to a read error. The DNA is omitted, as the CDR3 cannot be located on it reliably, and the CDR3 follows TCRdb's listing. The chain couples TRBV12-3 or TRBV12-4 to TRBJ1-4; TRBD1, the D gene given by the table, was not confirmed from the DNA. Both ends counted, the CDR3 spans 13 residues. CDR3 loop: CASTRGQGSPPCA.

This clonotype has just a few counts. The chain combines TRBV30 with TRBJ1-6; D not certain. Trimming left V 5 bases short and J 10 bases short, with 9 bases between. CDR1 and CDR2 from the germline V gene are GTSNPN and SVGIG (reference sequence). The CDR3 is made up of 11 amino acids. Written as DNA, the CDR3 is TGTGCCTGGGCTTTAAACTCACCCCTCCACTTT. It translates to CAWALNSPLHF.

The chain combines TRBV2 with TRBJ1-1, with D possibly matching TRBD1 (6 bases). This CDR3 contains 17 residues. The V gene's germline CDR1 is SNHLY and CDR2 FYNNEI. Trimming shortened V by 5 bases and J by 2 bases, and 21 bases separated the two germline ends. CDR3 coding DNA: TGTGCCAGCAGTCCTACAGGGAACAGGCTTGGAAACACTGAAGCTTTCTTT. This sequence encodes CASSPTGNRLGNTEAFF.

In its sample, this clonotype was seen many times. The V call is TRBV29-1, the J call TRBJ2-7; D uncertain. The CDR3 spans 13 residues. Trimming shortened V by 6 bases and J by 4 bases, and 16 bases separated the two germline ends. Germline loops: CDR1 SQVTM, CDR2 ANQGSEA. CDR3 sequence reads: CSVRTLRSYEQYF. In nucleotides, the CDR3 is TGCAGCGTAAGGACCTTAAGATCATACGAGCAGTACTTC.

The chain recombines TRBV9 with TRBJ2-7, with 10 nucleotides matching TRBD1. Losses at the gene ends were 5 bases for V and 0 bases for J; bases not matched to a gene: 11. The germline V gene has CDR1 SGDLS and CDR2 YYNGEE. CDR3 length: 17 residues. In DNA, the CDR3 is TGTGCCAGCAGTCGGACAGGGGGGACGGGCAGCTCCTACGAGCAGTACTTC. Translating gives CASSRTGGTGSSYEQYF.

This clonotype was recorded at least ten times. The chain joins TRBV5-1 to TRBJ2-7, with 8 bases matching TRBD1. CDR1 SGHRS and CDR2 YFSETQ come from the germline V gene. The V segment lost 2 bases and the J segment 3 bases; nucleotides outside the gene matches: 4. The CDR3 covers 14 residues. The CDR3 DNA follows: TGCGCCAGCAGCTTCGACAGGGGACTCTACGAGCAGTACTTC. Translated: CASSFDRGLYEQYF.

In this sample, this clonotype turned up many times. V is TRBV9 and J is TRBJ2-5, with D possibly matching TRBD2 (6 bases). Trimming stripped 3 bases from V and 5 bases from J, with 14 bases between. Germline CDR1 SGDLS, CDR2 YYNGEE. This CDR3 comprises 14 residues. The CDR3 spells CASSAEGGRETQYF. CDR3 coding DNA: TGTGCCAGCAGCGCGGAGGGTGGTAGGGAGACCCAGTACTTC. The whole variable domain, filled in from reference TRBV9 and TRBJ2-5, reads DSGVTQTPKHLITATGQRVTLRCSPRSGDLSVYWYQQSLDQGLQFLIQYYNGEERAKGNILERFSAQQFPDLHSELNLSSLELGDSALYFCASSAEGGRETQYFGPGTRLLVL.

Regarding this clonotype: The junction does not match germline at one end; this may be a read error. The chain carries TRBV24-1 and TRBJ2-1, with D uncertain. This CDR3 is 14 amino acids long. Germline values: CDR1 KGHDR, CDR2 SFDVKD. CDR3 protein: CASSLTSVHNEQFF. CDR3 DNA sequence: TGTGCCTCCAGTTTGACCAGCGTCCACAATGAGCAGTTCTTC.

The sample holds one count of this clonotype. The CDR3 loop is CSARAKGGAPEAFF. Written as DNA, the CDR3 is TGCAGTGCTAGAGCGAAAGGGGGGGCTCCTGAAGCTTTCTTT. V usage is TRBV20-1 and J usage is TRBJ1-1, with D perhaps TRBD1 (6 bases). V was trimmed by 1 base and J by 6 bases, leaving 15 bases between them. From germline, CDR1 is DFQATT and CDR2 SNEGSKA (reference sequence). CDR3 length: 14 amino acids.

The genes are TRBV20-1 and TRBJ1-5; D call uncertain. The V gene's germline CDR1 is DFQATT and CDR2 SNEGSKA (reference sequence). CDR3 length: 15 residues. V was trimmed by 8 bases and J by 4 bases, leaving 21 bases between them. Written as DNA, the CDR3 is TGCAGTAGCCCCCGTTTGACCGCCATAAATCAGCCCCAGCATTTT. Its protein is CSSPRLTAINQPQHF.

The CDR3 DNA reads as TGTGCCAGCAGTGACCGGCAGGGAGAGACCCAGTACTTC. Its protein is CASSDRQGETQYF. The rearrangement links TRBV6-4 to TRBJ2-5, with D tentatively TRBD1 (5 bases). CDR1 is MRHNA and CDR2 is SNTAGT in the germline V gene. This CDR3 has 13 residues. Between the trimmed V and J ends, which lost 2 bases and 4 bases, there was a span of 8 bases.

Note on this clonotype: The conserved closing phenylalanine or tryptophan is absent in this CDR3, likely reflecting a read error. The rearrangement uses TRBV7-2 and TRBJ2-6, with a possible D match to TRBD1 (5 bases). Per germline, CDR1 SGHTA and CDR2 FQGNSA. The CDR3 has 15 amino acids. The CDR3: CASTPLRSGANGLTV. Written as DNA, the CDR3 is TGTGCCAGCACTCCGCTCCGCTCTGGGGCCAACGGCCTGACTGTC.

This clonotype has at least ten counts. The CDR3 loop reads CSASWGGNTGELFF. The CDR3 region has the DNA TGCAGTGCTAGCTGGGGGGGTAACACCGGGGAGCTGTTTTTT. The chain employs TRBV20-1 and TRBJ2-2; TRBD2 aligns across 7 bases. V trimming: 3 bases; J trimming: 2 bases; junction bases outside the gene matches: 3. CDR3 size: 14 residues. From germline, CDR1 is DFQATT and CDR2 SNEGSKA (reference sequence).

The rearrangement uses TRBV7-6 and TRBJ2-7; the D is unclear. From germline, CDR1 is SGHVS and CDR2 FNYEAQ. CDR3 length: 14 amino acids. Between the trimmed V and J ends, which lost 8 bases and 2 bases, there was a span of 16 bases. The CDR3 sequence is CASSSGSGPYEQYF. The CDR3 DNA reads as TGTGCCAGCTCATCAGGATCCGGTCCCTACGAGCAGTACTTC.

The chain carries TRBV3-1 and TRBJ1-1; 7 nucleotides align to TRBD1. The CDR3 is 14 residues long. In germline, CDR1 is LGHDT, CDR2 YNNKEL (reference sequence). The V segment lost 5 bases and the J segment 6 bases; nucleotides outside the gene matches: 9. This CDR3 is CASSMTGTAPEAFF. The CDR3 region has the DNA TGTGCCAGCAGCATGACCGGGACAGCACCTGAAGCTTTCTTT.

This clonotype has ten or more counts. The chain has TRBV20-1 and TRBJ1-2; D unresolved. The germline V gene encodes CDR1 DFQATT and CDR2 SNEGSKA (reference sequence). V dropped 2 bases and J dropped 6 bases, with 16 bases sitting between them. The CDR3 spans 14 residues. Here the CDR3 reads CSARSGSTLNGYTF. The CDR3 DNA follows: TGCAGTGCTAGATCAGGTTCAACCCTGAATGGCTACACCTTC.